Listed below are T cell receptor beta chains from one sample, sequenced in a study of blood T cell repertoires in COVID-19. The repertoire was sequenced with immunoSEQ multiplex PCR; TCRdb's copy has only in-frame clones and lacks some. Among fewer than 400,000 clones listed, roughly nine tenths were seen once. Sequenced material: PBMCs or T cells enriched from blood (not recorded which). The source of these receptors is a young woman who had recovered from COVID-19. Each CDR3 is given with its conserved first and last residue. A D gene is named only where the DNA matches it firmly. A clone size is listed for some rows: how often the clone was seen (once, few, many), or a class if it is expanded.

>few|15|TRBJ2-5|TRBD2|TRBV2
CASRLAGAPSETQYF
TGTGCCAGCAGACTAGCGGGAGCCCCTTCAGAGACCCAGTACTTC
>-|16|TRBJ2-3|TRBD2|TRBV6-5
CASSYQSGGAADTQYF
TGTGCCAGCAGTTACCAGAGCGGGGGGGCGGCAGATACGCAGTATTTT
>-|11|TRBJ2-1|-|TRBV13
CASSRVDEQFF
TGTGCCAGCAGTCGGGTGGATGAGCAGTTCTTC
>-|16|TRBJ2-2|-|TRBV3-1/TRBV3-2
CASSQVGQRNTGELFF
TGTGCCAGCAGCCAAGTTGGACAGAGGAACACCGGGGAGCTGTTTTTT
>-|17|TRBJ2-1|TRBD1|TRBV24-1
CATSGRGLGGPYNEQFF
TGTGCCACCAGTGGCAGGGGGCTCGGCGGGCCCTACAATGAGCAGTTCTTC
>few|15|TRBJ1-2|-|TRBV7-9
CASTLDELVDYGYTF
TGTGCCAGCACCCTTGATGAACTCGTGGACTATGGCTACACCTTC
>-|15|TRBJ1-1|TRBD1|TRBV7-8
CASSARGQGASEAFF
TGTGCCAGCAGCGCCCGGGGACAGGGGGCTTCTGAAGCTTTCTTT
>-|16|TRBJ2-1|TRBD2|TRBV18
CASSPTSGASYNEQFF
TGTGCCAGCTCACCAACTAGCGGAGCCTCCTACAATGAGCAGTTCTTC
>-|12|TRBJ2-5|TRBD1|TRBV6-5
CANPGQGETQYF
TGTGCCAACCCGGGACAGGGAGAGACCCAGTACTTC
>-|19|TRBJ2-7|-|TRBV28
CASSLVWQGLLSSSYEQYF
TGTGCCAGCAGTTTGGTCTGGCAGGGCCTTTTATCCTCCTCCTACGAGCAGTACTTC
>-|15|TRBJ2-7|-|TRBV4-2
CASSQESAGIYEQYF
TGTGCCAGCAGCCAAGAGAGTGCCGGGATCTACGAGCAGTACTTC
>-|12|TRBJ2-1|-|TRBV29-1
CSVDEQYNEQFF
TGCAGCGTTGATGAACAATACAATGAGCAGTTCTTC
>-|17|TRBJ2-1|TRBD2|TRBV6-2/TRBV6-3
CASSSQRLAGGYNEQFF
TGTGCCAGCAGTTCCCAGAGACTAGCGGGGGGGTACAATGAGCAGTTCTTC
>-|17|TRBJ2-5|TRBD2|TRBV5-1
CASSFAPLAGRLETQYF
TGCGCCAGCAGCTTTGCGCCCCTAGCGGGGAGATTAGAGACCCAGTACTTC
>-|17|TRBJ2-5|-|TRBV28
CASSPQGGMVGQETQYF
TGTGCCAGCAGCCCTCAGGGCGGGATGGTGGGGCAAGAGACCCAGTACTTC
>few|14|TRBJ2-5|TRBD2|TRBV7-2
CASSSEASGETQYF
TGTGCCAGCAGCTCGGAGGCTAGCGGAGAGACCCAGTACTTC
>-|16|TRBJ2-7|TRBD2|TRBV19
CASSIDPGPSGRMKYF
TGTGCCAGTAGTATAGATCCGGGGCCTAGCGGGAGAATGAAGTACTTC
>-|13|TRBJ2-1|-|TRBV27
CATRLGVKSEQFF
TGTGCCACCAGGCTAGGGGTAAAAAGTGAGCAGTTCTTC
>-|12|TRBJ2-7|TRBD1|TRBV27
CATSDRGYEQYF
TGTGCCACCTCGGACAGGGGCTACGAGCAGTACTTC
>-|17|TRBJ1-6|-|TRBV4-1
CASSQDFGGRGNSPLHF
TGCGCCAGCAGCCAAGATTTCGGGGGGCGAGGGAATTCACCCCTCCACTTT
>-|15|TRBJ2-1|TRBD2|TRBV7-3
CASSRLGRGDNEQFF
TGTGCCAGCAGCCGTCTGGGGAGGGGAGACAATGAGCAGTTCTTC
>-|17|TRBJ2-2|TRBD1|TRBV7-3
CASSLDGGQGITGELFF
TGTGCCAGCAGTTTAGACGGGGGACAGGGGATCACCGGGGAGCTGTTTTTT
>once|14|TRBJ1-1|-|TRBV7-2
CASSSHGQQTEAFF
TGTGCCAGCAGCTCCCACGGACAGCAGACTGAAGCTTTCTTT
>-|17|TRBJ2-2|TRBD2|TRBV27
CASSFRGLVSVTGELFF
TGTGCCAGCAGTTTTAGGGGACTAGTCTCTGTCACCGGGGAGCTGTTTTTT
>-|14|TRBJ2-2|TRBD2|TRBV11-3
CASSFSGRTGELFF
TGTGCCAGCAGCTTTAGCGGGAGGACCGGGGAGCTGTTTTTT
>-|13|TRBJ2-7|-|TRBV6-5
CASRYDPGYEQYF
TGTGCCAGCAGGTACGACCCAGGCTACGAGCAGTACTTC
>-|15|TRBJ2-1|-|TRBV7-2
CASSFDRGSYNEQFF
TGTGCCAGCAGCTTCGATCGGGGCTCCTACAATGAGCAGTTCTTC